The 10 T cell receptor beta chains below come from one sample, sequenced in a study of blood T cell repertoires in COVID-19. Some clones are missing from TCRdb's copy, which holds only in-frame ones; the method was immunoSEQ multiplex PCR. The sample carries 15,000 to 20,000 clones, approximately 86% recorded once. Sequencing input: peripheral blood. These receptors were obtained from a man between 65 and 79 years old with acute or convalescent COVID-19.

This clone was counted a single time. The chain carries TRBV27 and TRBJ2-3, with 8 bases matching TRBD1. CDR3 length: 16 amino acids. V lost 1 base and J lost 1; bases outside the gene matches: 4. CDR1 and CDR2 (germline): MNHEY, SMNVEV (reference sequence). The CDR3 sequence: CASSLLQGVGTDTQYF. The CDR3 bases are TGTGCCAGCAGTTTATTACAGGGGGTAGGCACAGATACGCAGTATTTT.

The rearrangement uses TRBV5-6 and TRBJ1-2, with D maybe TRBD1 (5 bases). Germline V gives CDR1 SGHDT, CDR2 YYEEEE. V lost 0 bases and J lost 1, with 13 bases in between. This CDR3 has 16 residues. In DNA, the CDR3 is TGTGCCAGCAGCTTGGGTGGGGCAGGGATTAACTATGGCTACACCTTC. Translation: CASSLGGAGINYGYTF.

This sequence joins TRBV5-1 and TRBJ2-1; D is possibly TRBD1 (5 bases). Germline CDR1 SGHRS, CDR2 YFSETQ. CDR3 length: 12 amino acids. V gave up 1 base and J gave up 8 bases, with 7 bases separating them. The chain's CDR3 is CASSLPGYEQFF. The CDR3 coding sequence is TGCGCCAGCAGCTTGCCAGGGTATGAGCAGTTCTTC.

The gene calls are TRBV7-2 and TRBJ1-5; a possible D gene is TRBD1 (6 bases). Looked up from germline, CDR1 is SGHTA and CDR2 is FQGNSA. Trimming took off 3 bases at V and 0 bases at J, with 15 bases between the two ends. This CDR3 comprises 17 residues. The CDR3 bases are TGTGCCAGCAGCTTGAGGGGGGGAGGACATAGCAATCAGCCCCAGCATTTT. Its protein product is CASSLRGGGHSNQPQHF.

The chain links TRBV25-1 to TRBJ1-2; D unresolved. CDR1 is MGHDK, CDR2 SYGVNS, per germline. The CDR3 has 12 amino acids. Trimming took 5 bases from V and 7 from J, leaving 11 bases between them. CDR3 DNA: TGTGCCAGCAGTAATCTAGCCGGTGGCTACACCTTC. Protein sequence: CASSNLAGGYTF.

The rearrangement links TRBV6-5 to TRBJ2-5, with TRBD2 identical over 7 bases. From germline, CDR1 is MNHEY and CDR2 SVGAGI. This CDR3 comprises 13 residues. V gave up 7 bases and J gave up 4 bases; unmatched junction bases: 6. The CDR3 DNA follows: TGTGCCAGCACGGGGGGAGCGGTAGAGACCCAGTACTTC. As protein: CASTGGAVETQYF.

This rearrangement joins TRBV27 to TRBJ2-1; D possibly corresponds to TRBD1 (6 bases). This CDR3 is 15 amino acids long. CDR1 is MNHEY, CDR2 SMNVEV, per germline (reference sequence). Trimming stripped 9 bases from V and 5 bases from J, with 20 bases between. The DNA for the CDR3 is TGTGCCAGTCGCTCATGGGGACAAGGCCACAATGAGCAGTTCTTC. Translation gives CASRSWGQGHNEQFF.

This sequence joins TRBV5-1 and TRBJ2-3; 7 nucleotides line up with TRBD2. This CDR3 comprises 16 residues. Trimming at V came to 4 bases and at J to 0 bases, leaving 8 bases not matched to a gene. Germline V gene data show CDR1 as SGHRS and CDR2 as YFSETQ. The CDR3 DNA reads as TGCGCCAGCAGCGAAACCGGGACTACTAGCACAGATACGCAGTATTTT. Translating gives CASSETGTTSTDTQYF.

The V and J genes are TRBV10-3 and TRBJ1-5; D gene unclear. CDR1 and CDR2 (germline): ENHRY, SYGVKD. The length of the CDR3 is 14 residues. Trimming took off 8 bases at V and 5 bases at J, with 16 bases between the two ends. CDR3 bases: TGTGCCATCGGAAACCGGGCCGGGGATCAGCCCCAGCATTTT. Translated, it gives CAIGNRAGDQPQHF.

The gene calls are TRBV7-3 and TRBJ2-3; D gene unclear. CDR1 is SGHTA, CDR2 FQGTGA, per germline. The CDR3 runs to 13 residues. V was cut by 5 bases and J by 2 bases, with 8 bases left in between. The CDR3 loop reads CASSLGTTDTQYF. The DNA of the CDR3 is TGTGCCAGCAGCCTAGGAACCACAGATACGCAGTATTTT.